Sequencing of this T cell receptor (beta chain) was carried out in a study of CD8 T cells in ankylosing spondylitis. To note about this clonotype: Its target is unknown.

Overall study results and limits: Prior literature has documented some motif variants in synovial fluid and blood from reactive arthritis. Clones that were linked to disease were CD8+ and were relatively rare in peripheral blood. Matched ankylosing spondylitis synovial fluid reportedly contained a significantly enriched population of disease-linked clones. Several highly homologous variants formed a TCR beta motif that appeared characteristic of ankylosing spondylitis blood.

5'-RACE, quantitative and with molecular barcodes, yielded the TCR beta libraries. TCRdb re-called the 5' RACE reads with MiXCR, one entry per CDR3 protein. In the table there are over 700,000 distinct CDR3 sequences, 15% to 20% of which are singletons. Germline V gene lookup returns CDR1 SGHVS and CDR2 FQNEAQ. The CDR3 consists of 16 residues. With 2 bases removed from V and 0 bases from J, the gap between germline ends came to 11 bases. The specimen was blood, either unsorted or a sorted T cell fraction (not recorded which). This receptor was taken from a male donor with ankylosing spondylitis. The rearrangement joins TRBV7-8 to TRBJ2-1, with no clear D. As DNA, the CDR3 is TGTGCCAGCAGCTTAACCCCCCAGAGCTCCTACAATGAGCAGTTCTTC. This gives the protein CASSLTPQSSYNEQFF.